A selection of T cell receptor beta chains follows, all from one sample in a study of Graves' ophthalmopathy and Graves' hyperthyroidism. TCRdb called the multiplex PCR reads again in MiXCR, with one record for every CDR3 protein. The top ten clones hold approximately 7% of a sample with hundreds of thousands of distinct CDR3 sequences, about a fifth of them seen once. Sequencing was done on a sample of peripheral blood. The receptors shown here come from a woman under 30 with stable Graves' hyperthyroidism. Some clones in this sample may be carry-over from other donors' samples. Both conserved end residues are part of each CDR3. Each record gives: V gene, D gene, J gene, clone size, CDR3 DNA, CDR3 protein. The D gene is left open where the match is weak. Clone size is stated in some rows and not others, as once, few, many or a class when expanded.

TRBV6-5	NA	TRBJ1-2	many	TGTGCCAGCAGTTACGACGGTCTGAGTGGCTACACCTTC	CASSYDGLSGYTF
TRBV6-4	NA	TRBJ1-1	many	TGTGCCAGCAGTGTGCAGGCCACGCTGGACCATGAAGCTTTCTTT	CASSVQATLDHEAFF
TRBV11-2	TRBD2	TRBJ2-5	few	TGTGCCAGCAGCTTAATGCGGGGGGGCCGCGAGACCCAGTACTTC	CASSLMRGGRETQYF
TRBV6-1	NA	TRBJ1-6	many	TGTGCCAGCAGTGAATCCCAACCGGGGGGGGGGTTTTTATCACCCCTCCACTTT	CASSESQPGGGFLSPLHF
TRBV6-4	TRBD2	TRBJ2-2	NA	TGTGCCAGCAGTGACGGAGGACTAGCGACCGGGGAGCTGTTTTTT	CASSDGGLATGELFF
TRBV19	NA	TRBJ1-5	many	TGTGCCAGTACCGGGAAAGATGTTCAGCCCCAGCATTTT	CASTGKDVQPQHF
TRBV5-1	TRBD1	TRBJ2-4	many	TGCGCCAGCAGGCCCGGACAGGGGATAAACATTCAGTACTTC	CASRPGQGINIQYF
TRBV6-1	TRBD1	TRBJ2-2	many	TGTGCCACATACAGGGGGCTGGCCGGGGAGCTGTTTTTT	CATYRGLAGELFF
TRBV28	NA	TRBJ2-7	many	TGTGCCAGCAGTCGGGGACAAACCTACGAGCAGTACTTC	CASSRGQTYEQYF
TRBV18	TRBD2	TRBJ2-7	NA	TGTGCCAGCTCACCAGGACTAGAAGAAATGCAGTACTTC	CASSPGLEEMQYF
TRBV24-1	NA	TRBJ2-3	many	TGTGCCACCAGTGATTTGGACCCAGATACGCAGTATTTT	CATSDLDPDTQYF
TRBV12-3/TRBV12-4	NA	TRBJ1-2	many	TGTGCCAGCAGTGAACAGCATCAAAGCTATGGCTACACCTTC	CASSEQHQSYGYTF
TRBV7-2	TRBD2	TRBJ2-7	many	TGTGCCAGCAGCCCAGGGACTAGCGGGAGGAACGAGCAGTACTTC	CASSPGTSGRNEQYF
TRBV20-1	NA	TRBJ2-2	NA	TGCAGTGCTAGAGGACGAGCCGGGGAGCTGTTTTTT	CSARGRAGELFF
TRBV13	TRBD1	TRBJ1-6	many	TGTGCCAGCAAAACAGGGGGCTATAATTCACCCCTCCACTTT	CASKTGGYNSPLHF
TRBV6-1	NA	TRBJ2-5	NA	TGTGCCAGCAGGGTTAGTCCCCAAGAGACCCAGTACTTC	CASRVSPQETQYF
TRBV5-5	NA	TRBJ2-7	few	TGTGCCAGCAGCACCCGGGACTACGAGCAGTACTTC	CASSTRDYEQYF
TRBV6-5	NA	TRBJ2-7	many	TGTGCCAGCAGCCCTCGGGGCACAGCGGCCTACGAGCAGTACTTC	CASSPRGTAAYEQYF
TRBV27	NA	TRBJ1-6	few	TGTGCCAGCAGTCCCTATCCCGGCAGGGCCGTACCCCTCCACTTT	CASSPYPGRAVPLHF
TRBV2	NA	TRBJ2-4	NA	TGTGCCAGCAGTGAAGGCAGGGTCCAAAACATTCAGTACTTC	CASSEGRVQNIQYF
TRBV19	TRBD1	TRBJ2-2	many	TGTGCCAGTACCAGACAGGGGTCCGGGGAGCTGTTTTTT	CASTRQGSGELFF
TRBV6-2/TRBV6-3	NA	TRBJ1-1	NA	TGTGCCAGCACTGAGGGCCCGACGGACACTGAAGCTTTCTTT	CASTEGPTDTEAFF
TRBV10-3	NA	TRBJ1-2	NA	TGTGCCATCAGTGAAGTTAGTGTGGCCTTC	CAISEVSVAF
TRBV5-6	TRBD2	TRBJ2-7	many	TGTGCCAGCAGTTCGGGACTAGCGGGAGTATACCGCTACGAGCAGTACTTC	CASSSGLAGVYRYEQYF
TRBV6-1	NA	TRBJ1-1	many	TGTGCCAGCAGCAGCCCACAGGGTCGGACTGAAGCTTTCTTT	CASSSPQGRTEAFF
TRBV11-2	TRBD1	TRBJ2-7	many	TGTGCCAGCAGCTTAGGACAGGGCTCCGAGCAGTACTTC	CASSLGQGSEQYF
TRBV29-1	NA	TRBJ1-1	many	TGCAGCGTTGTGGATATGCAGGGAAACACTGAAGCTTTCTTT	CSVVDMQGNTEAFF
TRBV11-2	NA	TRBJ2-2	many	TGTGCCAGCAGCCCCCCCCGCGGCGGAGCTTCCATTAACACCGGGGAGCTGTTTTTT	CASSPPRGGASINTGELFF
TRBV24-1	NA	TRBJ2-1	few	TGTGCCACCCGAGGGCCTGTCAATGAGCAGTTCTTC	CATRGPVNEQFF
TRBV2	NA	TRBJ2-7	many	TGTGCCAGCAGAGACCCGACAGCCACCTACGAGCAGTACTTC	CASRDPTATYEQYF
TRBV20-1	NA	TRBJ1-6	NA	TGCAGTGCTAGAGATTGGAACCACCGCGGGCGAGATTCACCCCTCCACTTT	CSARDWNHRGRDSPLHF
TRBV28	TRBD1	TRBJ2-2	many	TGTGCCAGCTCCTCCCAGGGGGCCTTGAACACCGGGGAGCTGTTTTTT	CASSSQGALNTGELFF
TRBV5-6	NA	TRBJ1-1	many	TGTGCCAGCAGCTTCTGGTATCTGTGGGGAGATACTGAAGCTTTCTTT	CASSFWYLWGDTEAFF
TRBV20-1	TRBD2	TRBJ2-2	few	TGCAGTGCTAGAGATCCGGGGGGAGTCACCGGGGAGCTGTTTTTT	CSARDPGGVTGELFF
TRBV7-3	NA	TRBJ2-1	few	TGTGCCAGCAGCAGCCATGGGGGATGGGGTAATGAGCAGTTCTTC	CASSSHGGWGNEQFF
TRBV5-1	NA	TRBJ1-2	many	TGCGCCAGCAGCCCTGACCCTTCGACAGACTATGGCTACACCTTC	CASSPDPSTDYGYTF
TRBV10-3	NA	TRBJ1-1	NA	TGTGCCATCAGCCCCTCTGGGTCGAACACTGAAGCTTTCTTT	CAISPSGSNTEAFF
TRBV11-2	TRBD1	TRBJ1-1	many	TGTGCCAGCAGCTACCTCGGGGGACAGATGAACACTGAAGCTTTCTTT	CASSYLGGQMNTEAFF
TRBV5-1	NA	TRBJ1-5	many	TGCGCCAGCAGCTTGGCCCTAGGACCAAATCAGCCCCAGCATTTT	CASSLALGPNQPQHF
TRBV20-1	TRBD1	TRBJ2-5	many	TGCAGTGCTTCCGGGACAGGGGGCGAAGAGACCCAGTACTTC	CSASGTGGEETQYF
TRBV30	NA	TRBJ1-1	many	TGTGCCTGTTCGACCGAACTGGGCACTGAAGCTTTCTTT	CACSTELGTEAFF
TRBV20-1	NA	TRBJ1-1	many	TGCAGTGCACCTTTGGGGGTTACTGAAGCTTTCTTT	CSAPLGVTEAFF
TRBV5-1	NA	TRBJ2-5	many	TGCGCCAGCAGCTTGGCCCTGGCGTCGACTTCGGAGACCCAGTACTTC	CASSLALASTSETQYF
TRBV30	NA	TRBJ1-2	many	TGTGCCTGGTTGTGGGCTGCCGATCCCTATGGCTACACCTTC	CAWLWAADPYGYTF
TRBV10-3	NA	TRBJ1-2	few	TGTGCCACCACTACAGGCCCTGAGTATGGCTACACCTTC	CATTTGPEYGYTF
TRBV20-1	TRBD1	TRBJ2-5	many	TGCAGTGCCCCCGCCTGGGACAGCCAAGAGACCCAGTACTTC	CSAPAWDSQETQYF
TRBV6-5	NA	TRBJ1-1	few	TGTGCCAGCAGTTACACAGGGAGTACTGAAGCTTTCTTT	CASSYTGSTEAFF
TRBV5-1	NA	TRBJ2-2	NA	TGCGCCAGCAGCTTGAGGACCCGGGACACCGGGGAGCTGTTTTTT	CASSLRTRDTGELFF
TRBV19	NA	TRBJ1-1	NA	TGTGCCAGTAGTATCGGTTTCGGGGATGCTGAAGCTTTCTTT	CASSIGFGDAEAFF